A single sample gave rise to the 5 T cell receptor beta chains below, sequenced in a study of shared clonotypes between healthy human individuals (dated by TCRdb to 2019 to 2021). Libraries were constructed by the immunoSEQ multiplex PCR assay. TCRdb's version of the immuneACCESS table is confined to in-frame rearrangements and falls short of the full clone set. An unresolved V gene accounts for under half of the shortfall where checked; the remainder is of unknown origin. This sample lists 490,000 or so clones; 70% to 85% were detected once. Jointly, the top ten make up about 12% of the sample. Sequencing was done on a sample of PBMCs. These receptors were collected from a woman between 40 and 50 years old in good health. Some clones in this sample may be carry-over from other donors' samples.

CDR3 residues: CASSPPIPYEQYF. Here the CDR3 DNA reads TGTGCCAGCTCACCCCCGATACCGTACGAGCAGTACTTC. This sequence joins TRBV18 and TRBJ2-7, with D unclear. V was clipped by 3 bases and J by 4 bases, with 10 bases between them. The germline gives CDR1 KGHSH, CDR2 LQKENI. The CDR3 loop spans 13 amino acids.

The chain combines TRBV2 with TRBJ2-3; D uncertain. Trimming took 8 bases from V and 2 from J, leaving 11 bases between them. The CDR3 contains 13 residues. Germline CDR1 and CDR2: SNHLY and FYNNEI. In nucleotides, the CDR3 is TGTGCCAGCCAAAGGATGTTCACAGATACGCAGTATTTT. Its translation: CASQRMFTDTQYF. The full variable domain, rest sourced from reference TRBV2 and TRBJ2-3, is EPEVTQTPSHQVTQMGQEVILRCVPISNHLYFYWYRQILGQKVEFLVSFYNNEISEKSEIFDDQFSVERPDGSNFTLKIRSTKLEDSAMYFCASQRMFTDTQYFGPGTRLTVL.

Remarks on this clone: The same CDR3 can be traced to other DNA sequences in this sample. The gene calls are TRBV28 and TRBJ2-7; TRBD2 is a possible D gene (5 bases). The CDR3 is 12 amino acids. V lost 5 bases and J lost 4, with 9 bases in between. Germline-derived CDR1 and CDR2 are MDHEN and SYDVKM. The CDR3 here is CASSLRGYEQYF. Written as DNA, the CDR3 is TGTGCCAGCAGTCTTAGAGGGTACGAGCAGTACTTC.

The J gene is TRBJ2-1, the V gene TRBV2; the match to TRBD2 covers 9 bases. Germline CDR1 SNHLY, CDR2 FYNNEI. This CDR3 region has 15 residues. After removal of 6 bases from V and 4 bases from J, the junction contained 7 bases not matched to a gene. The CDR3 sequence: CASSAGTSIYNEQFF. The CDR3 DNA sequence: TGTGCCAGCAGCGCCGGGACTAGCATTTACAATGAGCAGTTCTTC.

This clone was observed a few times. J is TRBJ2-2 and V is TRBV7-3; D is perhaps TRBD1 (5 bases). There are 16 residues in the CDR3. V was shortened by 4 bases and J by 5 bases, with 17 bases between the two germline ends. Germline CDR1 reads SGHTA; CDR2 reads FQGTGA. CDR3 region: CASSSRGGVPTGELFF. For the CDR3, the DNA is TGTGCCAGCAGCTCTAGGGGTGGAGTACCGACCGGGGAGCTGTTTTTT.